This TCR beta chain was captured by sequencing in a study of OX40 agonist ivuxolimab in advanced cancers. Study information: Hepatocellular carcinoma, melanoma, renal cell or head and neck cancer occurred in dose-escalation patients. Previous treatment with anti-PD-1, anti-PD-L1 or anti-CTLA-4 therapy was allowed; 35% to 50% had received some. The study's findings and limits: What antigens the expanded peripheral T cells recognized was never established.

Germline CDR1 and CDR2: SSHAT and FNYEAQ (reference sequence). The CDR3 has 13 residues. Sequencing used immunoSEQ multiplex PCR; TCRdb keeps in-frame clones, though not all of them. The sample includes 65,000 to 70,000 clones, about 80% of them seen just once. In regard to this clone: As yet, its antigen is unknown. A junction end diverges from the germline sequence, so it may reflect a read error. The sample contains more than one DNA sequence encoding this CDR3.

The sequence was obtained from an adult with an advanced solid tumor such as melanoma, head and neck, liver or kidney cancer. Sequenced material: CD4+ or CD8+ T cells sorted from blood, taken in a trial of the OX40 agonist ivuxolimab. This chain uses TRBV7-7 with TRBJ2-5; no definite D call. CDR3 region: CASSLGYQETQYF. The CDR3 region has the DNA TGTGCTAGCAGCTTAGGATACCAAGAGACCCAGTACTTC. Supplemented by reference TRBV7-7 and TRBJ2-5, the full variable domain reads GAGVSQSPRYKVTKRGQDVTLRCDPISSHATLYWYQQALGQGPEFLTYFNYEAQPDKSGLPSDRFSAERPEGSISTLTIQRTEQRDSAMYRCASSLGYQETQYFGPGTRLLVL.